These T cell receptor beta chains were read from a single sample in a study of cytomegalovirus exposure and HLA in healthy donors. TCRdb's table, derived via immunoSEQ multiplex PCR, lists solely in-frame clones and lacks some. The repertoire includes some 130,000 clones, roughly 79% of them detected once, and 25% to 30% sits in the top ten. Material: PBMCs. Every receptor here comes from a man between 25 and 39 years old in good health and CMV-seropositive. Both conserved end residues are part of each CDR3. Each record gives: J gene, D gene, CDR3 length, V gene, clone size, CDR3 protein, CDR3 DNA. The D gene is left open where the match is weak. Clone size, where shown, is once, few, many, or a class for clones that have expanded.

>TRBJ1-4|.|13|TRBV7-8|.
CASRKFQGTQLFF
TGTGCCAGCAGAAAATTCCAGGGGACCCAACTGTTTTTT
>TRBJ2-2|.|17|TRBV14|.
CASSQDGVELYGGELFF
TGTGCCAGCAGCCAAGATGGAGTGGAACTGTACGGCGGGGAGCTGTTTTTT
>TRBJ2-2|TRBD1|16|TRBV7-9|.
CASSTPGTGLTGELFF
TGTGCCAGCAGCACACCCGGGACAGGTCTCACCGGGGAGCTGTTTTTT
>TRBJ1-3|.|14|TRBV7-2|.
CASSPIGAGNTIYF
TGTGCCAGCAGCCCCATCGGGGCTGGAAACACCATATATTTT
>TRBJ2-1|TRBD1|15|TRBV25-1|.
CASSKDRTAYNEQFF
TGTGCCAGCAGCAAGGACAGGACAGCGTACAATGAGCAGTTCTTC
>TRBJ2-5|.|13|TRBV14|once
CASSRDWQETQYF
TGTGCCAGCAGCCGGGACTGGCAAGAGACCCAGTACTTC
>TRBJ2-1|.|16|TRBV9|.
CASSFGGLATYNEQFF
TGTGCCAGCAGCTTCGGGGGGCTAGCAACCTACAATGAGCAGTTCTTC
>TRBJ1-1|TRBD1|14|TRBV6-5|.
CASTYVTGGGEAFF
TGTGCCAGCACCTATGTGACAGGGGGGGGAGAAGCTTTCTTT
>TRBJ2-7|.|15|TRBV5-1|.
CASSSSAQFSYEQYF
TGCGCCAGCTCCTCGAGCGCCCAATTCTCCTACGAGCAGTACTTC
>TRBJ1-2|.|18|TRBV15|.
CATSRNMGQTTGNGGYTF
TGTGCCACCAGCCGCAATATGGGACAAACGACGGGTAACGGTGGCTACACCTTC
>TRBJ2-2|TRBD2|15|TRBV7-2|.
CASSQLAGNTGELFF
TGTGCCAGCAGCCAACTAGCGGGGAACACCGGGGAGCTGTTTTTT
>TRBJ2-5|TRBD2|18|TRBV4-1|.
CASSQDRGSGGASQTQYF
TGCGCCAGCAGCCAAGACCGGGGTAGCGGGGGGGCTAGCCAGACCCAGTACTTC
>TRBJ1-1|.|13|TRBV7-6|once
CASSLRENTEAFF
TGTGCCAGCAGCTTACGGGAGAACACTGAAGCTTTCTTT
>TRBJ2-5|.|13|TRBV6-4|once
CASSLAWGETQYF
TGTGCCAGCAGTTTAGCGTGGGGAGAGACCCAGTACTTC
>TRBJ2-3|.|15|TRBV7-9|.
CASRHRAFDTDTQYF
TGTGCCAGCAGACACAGGGCTTTCGACACAGATACGCAGTATTTT
>TRBJ1-2|.|13|TRBV19|.
CASSIDRGSGYTF
TGTGCCAGTAGTATAGATCGGGGGAGTGGCTACACCTTC
>TRBJ1-1|.|14|TRBV5-6|once
CASSSLGAGRVAFF
TGTGCCAGCAGCTCCTTAGGCGCGGGGAGGGTAGCTTTCTTT
>TRBJ1-2|.|12|TRBV6-1|.
CASSAALDGYTF
TGTGCCAGCAGTGCCGCCTTAGATGGCTACACCTTC
>TRBJ2-5|.|11|TRBV6-1|once
CASSSSETQYF
TGTGCCAGCAGTTCTAGCGAGACCCAGTACTTC
>TRBJ1-4|.|16|TRBV30|.
CACDQGQGRANEKLFF
TGTGCCTGCGACCAAGGCCAGGGGAGAGCTAATGAAAAACTGTTTTTT
>TRBJ1-2|TRBD1|14|TRBV7-8|.
CASSLAQGAGGYTF
TGTGCCAGCAGCCTAGCGCAGGGGGCAGGGGGCTACACCTTC
>TRBJ1-1|TRBD1|13|TRBV27|.
CASRSSGGTEAFF
TGTGCCAGCAGATCGTCAGGGGGCACTGAAGCTTTCTTT
>TRBJ2-5|TRBD2|17|TRBV5-1|.
CASSLGLGGRYQETQYF
TGCGCCAGCAGCTTGGGGCTCGGCGGGAGGTACCAAGAGACCCAGTACTTC
>TRBJ2-1|.|13|TRBV7-3|.
CASSLGQGNEQFF
TGTGCCAGCAGCTTAGGGCAGGGCAATGAGCAGTTCTTC
>TRBJ2-7|TRBD1|16|TRBV6-5|few
CASSYPTGTGIYEQYF
TGTGCCAGCAGTTACCCGACAGGGACCGGAATCTACGAGCAGTACTTC
>TRBJ2-7|TRBD1|16|TRBV6-1|few
CASSESFRTGGNEQYF
TGTGCCAGCAGTGAGAGTTTCAGGACAGGGGGGAACGAGCAGTACTTC
>TRBJ2-1|TRBD2|15|TRBV5-4|.
CASSLTSGSYNEQFF
TGTGCCAGCAGCTTGACTAGCGGGAGCTACAATGAGCAGTTCTTC
>TRBJ2-7|TRBD2|16|TRBV10-3|once
CAISESAGGSSYEQYF
TGTGCCATCAGTGAGTCGGCGGGAGGAAGCTCCTACGAGCAGTACTTC
>TRBJ1-2|TRBD1|13|TRBV5-3|few
CARSDDREAGYTF
TGTGCCAGAAGCGATGACAGGGAGGCTGGCTACACCTTC
>TRBJ2-6|.|13|TRBV15|.
CATSLSGANVLTF
TGTGCCACCAGTCTCTCTGGGGCCAACGTCCTGACTTTC
>TRBJ2-1|TRBD1|15|TRBV5-4|few
CASSGAGTGFSEQFF
TGTGCCAGCAGCGGGGCCGGGACAGGGTTTAGTGAGCAGTTCTTC
>TRBJ1-4|.|13|TRBV7-8|.
CASSLVLNEKLFF
TGTGCCAGCAGCTTAGTCCTTAATGAAAAACTGTTTTTT
>TRBJ2-2|.|16|TRBV18|.
CASSPRVVANTGELFF
TGTGCCAGCTCACCACGAGTGGTCGCGAACACCGGGGAGCTGTTTTTT
>TRBJ2-2|TRBD1|17|TRBV7-8|.
CASSTGTGGLFTGELFF
TGTGCCAGCAGCACCGGGACAGGGGGCCTATTCACCGGGGAGCTGTTTTTT
>TRBJ1-1|.|12|TRBV18|.
CASSSQGREAFF
TGTGCCAGCTCCTCTCAGGGCCGTGAAGCTTTCTTT
>TRBJ1-6|TRBD1|14|TRBV18|.
CASSPVTGSSPLHF
TGTGCCAGCTCACCGGTGACAGGGTCTTCACCCCTCCACTTT
>TRBJ1-2|TRBD1|15|TRBV6-5|.
CASSYQDRRDYGYTF
TGTGCCAGCAGTTACCAGGACAGGAGAGACTATGGCTACACCTTC
>TRBJ2-5|TRBD1|14|TRBV5-6|.
CASSFRGLQETQYF
TGTGCCAGCAGCTTCAGGGGGCTGCAAGAGACCCAGTACTTC
>TRBJ2-7|TRBD1|15|TRBV7-9|many
CASSLWTGGLYEQYF
TGTGCCAGCAGCTTATGGACAGGGGGCCTTTACGAGCAGTACTTC
>TRBJ1-5|TRBD1|17|TRBV7-9|.
CASSLGRDRGGNQPQHF
TGTGCCAGCAGCTTAGGGCGGGACAGGGGAGGCAATCAGCCCCAGCATTTT
>TRBJ2-1|TRBD2|15|TRBV30|.
CAWSLAGVTYNEQFF
TGTGCCTGGAGTCTAGCGGGAGTAACCTACAATGAGCAGTTCTTC
>TRBJ2-2|.|14|TRBV25-1|.
CASSPGANTGELFF
TGTGCCAGCAGTCCGGGGGCGAACACCGGGGAGCTGTTTTTT
>TRBJ2-1|TRBD2|16|TRBV5-1|.
CASSSNSGGAYNEQFF
TGCGCCAGCAGCAGTAATAGCGGGGGGGCCTACAATGAGCAGTTCTTC
>TRBJ2-7|TRBD1|14|TRBV11-2|few
CASSPSTGVSEQYF
TGTGCCAGCAGTCCTTCGACAGGGGTTTCCGAGCAGTACTTC
>TRBJ1-2|TRBD1|13|TRBV19|.
CASRGTGAGGYTF
TGTGCCAGTAGGGGGACAGGGGCAGGTGGCTACACCTTC
>TRBJ2-7|.|14|TRBV7-3|.
CASSLGAITGEQYF
TGTGCCAGCAGCCTAGGGGCGATTACGGGCGAGCAGTACTTC
>TRBJ2-7|TRBD1|13|TRBV30|.
CAWSGGQGNEQYF
TGTGCCTGGAGTGGGGGACAGGGAAACGAGCAGTACTTC
>TRBJ1-2|.|15|TRBV9|once
CASSVEIRPEDGYTF
TGTGCCAGCAGCGTAGAGATCCGGCCGGAGGATGGCTACACCTTC
>TRBJ1-5|TRBD1|14|TRBV2|.
CASSVEGAGQPQHF
TGTGCCAGCAGTGTAGAGGGGGCGGGACAGCCCCAGCATTTT
>TRBJ1-1|TRBD1|17|TRBV9|.
CASSVATGAGVYTEAFF
TGTGCCAGCAGCGTAGCTACAGGGGCCGGGGTGTACACTGAAGCTTTCTTT
>TRBJ1-4|.|14|TRBV10-1|once
CASSRGSTNEKLFF
TGCGCCAGCAGTCGGGGTTCAACTAATGAAAAACTGTTTTTT
>TRBJ1-1|.|17|TRBV27|.
CASSPGAYLLGDTEAFF
TGTGCCAGCAGTCCCGGCGCTTATCTCCTAGGGGACACTGAAGCTTTCTTT
>TRBJ1-1|.|14|TRBV7-2|.
CASSWRGANTEAFF
TGTGCCAGCAGCTGGAGGGGAGCGAACACTGAAGCTTTCTTT
>TRBJ2-3|TRBD2|15|TRBV7-3|.
CASSPTSGSGDTQYF
TGTGCCAGCAGCCCTACTAGCGGGAGCGGAGATACGCAGTATTTT
>TRBJ1-2|TRBD1|15|TRBV6-1|many
CASSPYRGLNYGYTF
TGTGCCAGCAGCCCTTACAGGGGTCTGAACTATGGCTACACCTTC
>TRBJ2-1|TRBD2|15|TRBV6-5|.
CASSNRGLAIMEQFF
TGTGCCAGCAGTAACCGGGGACTAGCGATCATGGAGCAGTTCTTC
>TRBJ1-2|.|13|TRBV7-8|once
CASSGQSNYGYTF
TGTGCCAGCAGCGGGCAGTCTAACTATGGCTACACCTTC
>TRBJ2-2|TRBD1|15|TRBV27|.
CASSSGTGVAGELFF
TGTGCCAGCAGTTCCGGGACAGGGGTGGCCGGGGAGCTGTTTTTT
>TRBJ1-1|.|15|TRBV10-2|.
CASSEEGRGWTEAFF
TGCGCCAGCAGTGAGGAGGGCCGTGGCTGGACTGAAGCTTTCTTT